Presented here are 20 T cell receptor beta chains from one specimen sequenced in a study of preoperative IRX-2 immunotherapy in early breast cancer (dated by TCRdb to between 2018 and 2021). Libraries were constructed by the immunoSEQ multiplex PCR assay. TCRdb holds this immuneACCESS table with in-frame rearrangements only. Some clones are missing; in checked studies, unresolved V genes explain under half, and the rest has no known cause. For this sample there are around 57,000 clones; approximately 95% appear just once. The leading ten clones occupy roughly 1.7% of the sample. The meaning of the sample's treatment or condition label: preoperative locoregional IRX-2 cytokine immunotherapy. The material was obtained from a patient treated with IRX-2 immunotherapy. Receptor source: a human donor with breast cancer.

The chain employs TRBV6-6 and TRBJ1-2; 9 nucleotides align to TRBD1. V lost 6 bases to trimming and J lost 7 bases; unmatched junction nucleotides: 3. CDR1 and CDR2 from the germline V gene are MNHNY and SVGAGI (reference sequence). This CDR3 is 12 amino acids long. The CDR3 sequence is CASSHRGLGYTF. DNA of the CDR3: TGTGCCAGCAGCCACAGGGGGCTTGGCTACACCTTC.

The CDR3: CASSLGSGALNQPQHF. Here the CDR3 DNA reads TGTGCCAGCAGCTTAGGCTCAGGGGCCCTCAATCAGCCCCAGCATTTT. J is TRBJ1-5 and V is TRBV7-9; maybe TRBD1 (6 bases). Trimming stripped 1 base from V and 3 bases from J, with 13 bases between. Germline V gives CDR1 SEHNR, CDR2 FQNEAQ (reference sequence). The CDR3 totals 16 residues.

This chain uses TRBV27 with TRBJ1-2; the match to TRBD1 covers 8 bases. Germline assignment: CDR1 MNHEY and CDR2 SMNVEV (reference sequence). CDR3 length: 13 residues. V shed 11 bases and J 2 bases; nucleotides not matched to a gene: 7. The chain's CDR3 is CAVGRTGNYGYTF. CDR3 coding DNA: TGTGCCGTAGGGAGGACAGGGAACTATGGCTACACCTTC.

V is TRBV18 and J is TRBJ2-5; unclear D gene. V was pared by 6 bases and J by 1 base, with 18 bases between. The CDR3 has 16 amino acids. Germline-derived CDR1 and CDR2 are KGHSH and LQKENI. In nucleotides, the CDR3 is TGTGCCAGCTCCCCGAAAAAGGACGGTCTCCAAGAGACCCAGTACTTC. Translated: CASSPKKDGLQETQYF. Filled out from reference TRBV18 and TRBJ2-5, the complete variable domain reads NAGVMQNPRHLVRRRGQEARLRCSPMKGHSHVYWYRQLPEEGLKFMVYLQKENIIDESGMPKERFSAEFPKEGPSILRIQQVVRGDSAAYFCASSPKKDGLQETQYFGPGTRLLVL.

The chain carries TRBV9 and TRBJ2-2, with 10 bases identical to TRBD2. The CDR3 consists of 16 residues. The V segment lost 3 bases and the J segment 1 base; nucleotides outside the gene matches: 3. The germline CDR1 and CDR2 sequences are SGDLS and YYNGEE. The CDR3, as DNA: TGTGCCAGCAGCGCCAGACTAGCGGGGAACACCGGGGAGCTGTTTTTT. The encoded protein is CASSARLAGNTGELFF.

This clone has just a few counts. This rearrangement joins TRBV5-5 to TRBJ1-5; D perhaps matches TRBD1 (5 bases). V lost 5 bases, J lost 3 bases, and 9 bases lay in between. CDR1 and CDR2 from the germline V gene are SGHKS and YYEKEE (reference sequence). This CDR3 is built from 13 residues. For the CDR3, the DNA is TGTGCCAGCAGACAGGATTTCAATCAGCCCCAGCATTTT. This sequence encodes CASRQDFNQPQHF.

V and J are TRBV9 and TRBJ2-1; the D gene is possibly TRBD1 (6 bases). CDR1 is SGDLS and CDR2 is YYNGEE in the germline V gene. This CDR3 has 13 residues. Deletions cut 3 bases from V and 7 bases from J, with 11 bases between. CDR3 protein: CASSARQGNEQFF. CDR3 in DNA: TGTGCCAGCAGCGCCCGCCAGGGGAATGAGCAGTTCTTC.

This chain links TRBV28 with TRBJ1-3; no reliable D call. Germline V lookup: CDR1 MDHEN, CDR2 SYDVKM. CDR3 size: 11 residues. V was shortened by 6 bases and J by 6 bases, with 6 bases between the two germline ends. CDR3: CASSRINTIYF. DNA of the CDR3: TGTGCCAGCAGCCGAATAAACACCATATATTTT. The full variable domain, completed using reference TRBV28 and TRBJ1-3, is DVKVTQSSRYLVKRTGEKVFLECVQDMDHENMFWYRQDPGLGLRLIYFSYDVKMKEKGDIPEGYSVSREKKERFSLILESASTNQTSMYLCASSRINTIYFGEGSWLTVV.

This sequence joins TRBV5-1 and TRBJ1-6, with D unresolved. CDR1 is SGHRS, CDR2 YFSETQ, per germline. Trimming cost V 0 bases and J 13 bases, with 14 bases left between them. The CDR3 contains 14 residues. CDR3 coding DNA: TGCGCCAGCAGCTTGGTAGGGATCGAGGCTCCCCTCCACTTT. It yields the protein CASSLVGIEAPLHF.

J is TRBJ1-1 and V is TRBV18, with 8 bases lining up with TRBD1. V lost 6 bases to trimming and J lost 1 base; unmatched junction nucleotides: 4. CDR3 length: 14 residues. Germline V CDR1 and CDR2: KGHSH, LQKENI. The CDR3 reads CASSPTGANTEAFF. CDR3 DNA: TGTGCCAGCTCCCCGACAGGGGCGAACACTGAAGCTTTCTTT.

J is TRBJ1-4 and V is TRBV28; possible D gene TRBD1, 5 bases. The length of the CDR3 is 15 residues. Germline-derived CDR1 and CDR2 are MDHEN and SYDVKM. Trimming took off 3 bases at V and 6 bases at J, with 14 bases between the two ends. The CDR3 region has the DNA TGTGCCAGCAGTTTTCCCCCCAGACAGCATGAAAAACTGTTTTTT. It is translated as CASSFPPRQHEKLFF.

The chain has TRBV7-2 and TRBJ1-5; no definite D call. Germline V lookup: CDR1 SGHTA, CDR2 FQGNSA. The CDR3 is made up of 13 amino acids. V lost 2 bases and J lost 5, with 7 bases in between. The CDR3 DNA reads as TGTGCCAGCAGCTTATCAGACTATCAGCCCCAGCATTTT. It codes for CASSLSDYQPQHF.

The CDR3 DNA follows: TGTGCCAGCTCTCGGACAGATACAGATACGCAGTATTTT. Its translation: CASSRTDTDTQYF. The chain couples TRBV18 to TRBJ2-3; TRBD1 might be the D (6 bases). This CDR3 comprises 13 residues. Germline CDR1 is KGHSH and CDR2 is LQKENI. Trimming removed 6 bases at V and 3 bases at J, with 10 bases between.

This rearrangement joins TRBV27 to TRBJ1-4; TRBD1 matches at 9 bases. V lost 10 bases to trimming and J lost 3 bases; unmatched junction nucleotides: 3. This CDR3 spans 13 amino acids. Germline-derived CDR1 and CDR2 are MNHEY and SMNVEV (reference sequence). The CDR3 DNA sequence: TGTGCCACCAGACAGGGGGCTAATGAAAAACTGTTTTTT. Amino acid sequence: CATRQGANEKLFF.

This chain joins TRBV7-9 and TRBJ2-5; D might be TRBD1 (6 bases). With 5 bases removed from V and 5 bases from J, the gap between germline ends came to 18 bases. This CDR3 region has 15 residues. CDR1 and CDR2 from the germline V gene are SEHNR and FQNEAQ (reference sequence). DNA of the CDR3: TGTGCCAGCAGCCGAATAGCCTCCCAGGGGGAGACCCAGTACTTC. Amino acids: CASSRIASQGETQYF.

This clone showed up just once. The CDR3 bases are TGTGCCAGCAGCTTAGGGGAGCATCAGCCCCAGCATTTT. This sequence encodes CASSLGEHQPQHF. The chain couples TRBV7-2 to TRBJ1-5; no reliable D call. Trimming removed 1 base at V and 5 bases at J, with 6 bases between. This CDR3 contains 13 residues. The V gene's germline CDR1 is SGHTA and CDR2 FQGNSA.

The rearrangement uses TRBV27 and TRBJ2-3; 9 nucleotides line up with TRBD1. Germline V CDR1 and CDR2: MNHEY, SMNVEV (reference sequence). With 1 base clipped from V and 6 bases from J, the junction kept 14 bases outside the gene matches. The CDR3 length is 18 residues. For the CDR3, the DNA is TGTGCCAGCAGTTTATTGTTTTTGGGGGACAGGGAGGAGGATACGCAGTATTTT. It translates to CASSLLFLGDREEDTQYF.

There are a few counts of this clone. This chain joins TRBV9 and TRBJ1-2; D remains unclear. The CDR3 has 13 residues. V was pared by 3 bases and J by 5 bases, with 11 bases between. The germline V gene has CDR1 SGDLS and CDR2 YYNGEE. DNA for the CDR3: TGTGCCAGCAGCGAGGAGGGAATTTATGGCTACACCTTC. It yields the protein CASSEEGIYGYTF.

This chain uses TRBV28 with TRBJ1-5; D not certain. CDR3 length: 16 amino acids. Germline V gives CDR1 MDHEN, CDR2 SYDVKM. V shed 3 bases and J shed 5 bases, with 17 bases lying between them. The CDR3 coding sequence is TGTGCCAGCAGTTTTAGGAGTCAAGCGAGCGATCAGCCCCAGCATTTT. It yields the protein CASSFRSQASDQPQHF.

The chain recombines TRBV4-2 with TRBJ2-1; no clear D gene. V was cut by 0 bases and J by 6 bases, with 3 bases left in between. The germline V gene has CDR1 LGHNA and CDR2 YNFKEQ. The CDR3 is 12 amino acids. CDR3 DNA sequence: TGTGCCAGCAGCCAAGAGACCAATGAGCAGTTCTTC. Translated: CASSQETNEQFF.